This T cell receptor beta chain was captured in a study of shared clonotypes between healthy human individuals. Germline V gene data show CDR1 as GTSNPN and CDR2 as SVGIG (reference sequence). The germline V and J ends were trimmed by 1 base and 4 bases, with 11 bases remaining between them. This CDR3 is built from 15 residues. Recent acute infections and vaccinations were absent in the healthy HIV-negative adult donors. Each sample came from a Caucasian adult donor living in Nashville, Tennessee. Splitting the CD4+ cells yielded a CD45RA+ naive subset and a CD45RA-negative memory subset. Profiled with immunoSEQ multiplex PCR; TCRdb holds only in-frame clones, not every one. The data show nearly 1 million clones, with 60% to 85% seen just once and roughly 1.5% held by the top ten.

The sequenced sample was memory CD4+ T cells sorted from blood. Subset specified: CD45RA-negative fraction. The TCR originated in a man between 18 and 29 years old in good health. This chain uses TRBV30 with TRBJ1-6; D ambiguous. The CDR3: CAWSGTVRYNSPLHF. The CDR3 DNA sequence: TGTGCCTGGAGTGGTACTGTACGTTATAATTCACCCCTCCACTTT.